The 28 T cell receptor beta chains given below trace back to one sample, sequenced in a study of T cell responses to AZD1222 COVID-19 vaccine. Method: immunoSEQ multiplex PCR; TCRdb's copy keeps in-frame clones and lacks some. This table holds 100,000 to 150,000 clones, roughly 85% found once. Specimen: peripheral blood, collected on day 0 of MenACWY control vaccination. These receptors were collected from an adult in good health.

The chain links TRBV7-2 to TRBJ1-3; possibly TRBD1 for D (5 bases). This CDR3 is 13 amino acids long. Trimming took off 5 bases at V and 2 bases at J, with 7 bases between the two ends. The V gene's germline CDR1 is SGHTA and CDR2 FQGNSA. CDR3 nucleotides: TGTGCCAGCAGCCAGGGAACTGGAAACACCATATATTTT. Protein product: CASSQGTGNTIYF.

This sequence joins TRBV3-1 (or the pseudogene TRBV3-2) and TRBJ1-2; D is possibly TRBD1 (5 bases). V was trimmed by 4 bases and J by 8 bases, leaving 14 bases between them. The germline V gene encodes CDR1 LGHDT and CDR2 YNNKEL (reference sequence). CDR3 length equals 13 residues. The CDR3 spells CASSRMGTAGYTF. The CDR3 DNA follows: TGTGCCAGCAGCCGAATGGGGACGGCGGGCTACACCTTC.

The chain is built from TRBV29-1 and TRBJ1-1; D not certain. The CDR3 has 14 residues. The V gene lost 0 bases and the J gene lost 7 bases, with 15 bases spanning the gap. Germline CDR1 SQVTM, CDR2 ANQGSEA. The DNA for the CDR3 is TGCAGCGTTGAAGATAGAGAGTGGGTTGGTGAAGCTTTCTTT. It is translated as CSVEDREWVGEAFF.

The chain joins TRBV7-6 to TRBJ2-5; a weak D match, TRBD2 (6 bases). CDR3 length equals 15 residues. Germline V gene sequence: CDR1 SGHVS, CDR2 FNYEAQ. Trimming shortened V by 5 bases and J by 1 base, and 14 bases separated the two germline ends. The CDR3 DNA is TGTGCCAGCAGCCAGGGACTTAACCGCCAAGAGACCCAGTACTTC. It specifies CASSQGLNRQETQYF.

This rearrangement joins TRBV14 to TRBJ1-4; 7 bases are a match to TRBD1. V trimming: 2 bases; J trimming: 5 bases; junction bases outside the gene matches: 8. Germline CDR1 and CDR2: SGHDN and FVKESK. CDR3 length: 16 residues. The CDR3 loop reads CASSQITGTANEKLFF. The CDR3 nucleotides read TGTGCCAGCAGCCAAATCACGGGGACAGCGAATGAAAAACTGTTTTTT. The whole variable domain, remainder taken from reference TRBV14 and TRBJ1-4, is EAGVTQFPSHSVIEKGQTVTLRCDPISGHDNLYWYRRVMGKEIKFLLHFVKESKQDESGMPNNRFLAERTGGTYSTLKVQPAELEDSGVYFCASSQITGTANEKLFFGSGTQLSVL.

The gene calls are TRBV5-1 and TRBJ2-1, with TRBD1 identical over 7 bases. This CDR3 region has 12 residues. Germline CDR1 SGHRS, CDR2 YFSETQ. V gave up 6 bases and J gave up 7 bases; unmatched junction bases: 4. CDR3 DNA: TGCGCCAGCATAGCAGGGGGTAATGAGCAGTTCTTC. It is translated as CASIAGGNEQFF.

V is TRBV7-8 and J is TRBJ2-1; 8 nucleotides align to TRBD2. This CDR3 region has 14 residues. Germline V gene data show CDR1 as SGHVS and CDR2 as FQNEAQ. J lost 8 bases, V lost 5 bases, and 8 bases had no gene match. CDR3 sequence (DNA): TGTGCCAGCAGCGAAGCGGGGGCGCAGGATGAGCAGTTCTTC. Encoded protein: CASSEAGAQDEQFF.

The chain joins TRBV3-1 (or the pseudogene TRBV3-2) to TRBJ2-1; 11 nucleotides agree with TRBD1. V lost 3 bases to trimming and J lost 7 bases; unmatched junction nucleotides: 8. Germline V gene lookup returns CDR1 LGHDT and CDR2 YNNKEL (reference sequence). The CDR3 sequence is 16 residues long. Here the CDR3 DNA reads TGTGCCAGCAGCCATTGGGACAGGGGGTATGGTAATGAGCAGTTCTTC. Amino acid sequence: CASSHWDRGYGNEQFF.

This clone was counted a single time. The chain's CDR3 is CASSFGGRKPDTQYF. The CDR3 DNA is TGTGCCAGCAGTTTTGGCGGGAGGAAGCCAGATACGCAGTATTTT. The chain employs TRBV28 and TRBJ2-3, with 8 bases identical to TRBD2. Germline V lookup: CDR1 MDHEN, CDR2 SYDVKM. CDR3 size: 15 residues. J was trimmed by 4 bases and V by 3 bases; bases with no gene match: 6.

The rearrangement links TRBV24-1 to TRBJ1-2, with 9 positions matching TRBD1. CDR3 length equals 12 residues. Unmatched junction bases numbered 2, after V lost 7 bases and J lost 6 bases. CDR1 is KGHDR, CDR2 SFDVKD, per germline. The CDR3 is CATRGQGDGYTF. The CDR3 DNA reads TGTGCCACCAGGGGACAGGGTGATGGCTACACCTTC.

This chain links TRBV6-5 with TRBJ2-4; 9 nucleotides align to TRBD2. With V trimmed by 8 bases and J by 4 bases, 3 bases remained unmatched. The CDR3 runs 13 residues. CDR1 and CDR2 (germline): MNHEY, SVGAGI. CDR3 nucleotides: TGTGCCAGCGGGGGACTAGCAAAAAACATTCAGTACTTC. Translating it yields CASGGLAKNIQYF.

The rearrangement joins TRBV3-1 (or the pseudogene TRBV3-2) to TRBJ2-5, with TRBD2 identical over 8 bases. V was pared by 5 bases and J by 7 bases, with 9 bases of the junction left unmatched. This CDR3 contains 14 residues. From germline, CDR1 is LGHDT and CDR2 YNNKEL (reference sequence). The CDR3 is CASSLPSGPGTQYF. In DNA form, the CDR3 reads TGTGCCAGCAGCTTGCCTAGCGGGCCTGGGACCCAGTACTTC.

The rearrangement uses TRBV28 and TRBJ2-2; 9 bases match TRBD1. Unmatched junction bases numbered 13, after V lost 8 bases and J lost 3 bases. Germline assignment: CDR1 MDHEN and CDR2 SYDVKM. This CDR3 is 17 amino acids long. CDR3: CASPLGRTGVDTGELFF. Written as DNA, the CDR3 is TGTGCCAGCCCCCTGGGGAGGACAGGGGTGGACACCGGGGAGCTGTTTTTT.

The chain employs TRBV9 and TRBJ2-4, with D hard to call. The V gene's germline CDR1 is SGDLS and CDR2 YYNGEE. Trimming shortened V by 4 bases and J by 2 bases, and 13 bases separated the two germline ends. The CDR3 loop spans 15 amino acids. The CDR3 nucleotides read TGTGCCAGCAGCCCTACAGCGTTTCCCAAAAACATTCAGTACTTC. This translates into CASSPTAFPKNIQYF. The entire variable domain, with the rest obtained from reference TRBV9 and TRBJ2-4, is as follows: DSGVTQTPKHLITATGQRVTLRCSPRSGDLSVYWYQQSLDQGLQFLIQYYNGEERAKGNILERFSAQQFPDLHSELNLSSLELGDSALYFCASSPTAFPKNIQYFGAGTRLSVL.

This sequence joins TRBV15 and TRBJ2-3, with a tentative D call TRBD1 (5 bases). There are 14 residues in the CDR3. The germline V gene encodes CDR1 LNHNV and CDR2 YYDKDF (reference sequence). Trimming shortened V by 2 bases and J by 5 bases, and 11 bases separated the two germline ends. The CDR3 reads CATSRNERGDTQYF. As DNA, the CDR3 is TGTGCCACCAGCAGAAATGAAAGGGGAGATACGCAGTATTTT.

The V and J genes are TRBV3-1 (or the pseudogene TRBV3-2) and TRBJ2-1; D is uncertain. The ends were cut back, 0 bases at V and 9 bases at J, with 9 bases in the middle. The CDR3 sequence is 13 residues long. Germline CDR1 is LGHDT and CDR2 is YNNKEL (reference sequence). The CDR3 spells CASSQDPVGEQFF. The CDR3 DNA sequence: TGTGCCAGCAGCCAAGATCCGGTCGGTGAGCAGTTCTTC.

The chain is built from TRBV3-1 (or the pseudogene TRBV3-2) and TRBJ2-7; 8 nucleotides align to TRBD1. This CDR3 is 14 amino acids long. Germline CDR1 reads LGHDT; CDR2 reads YNNKEL (reference sequence). Trimming took 3 bases from V and 5 from J; bases not matched to a gene: 6. Written as DNA, the CDR3 is TGTGCCAGCAGCCAGGACAGGGCAGGCCACGAGCAGTACTTC. Protein product: CASSQDRAGHEQYF.

This clone was recorded only once. This chain joins TRBV6-2 or TRBV6-3 and TRBJ2-3, with D possibly matching TRBD1 (7 bases). V lost 6 bases to trimming and J lost 5 bases, with 21 bases between them. Germline CDR1 is MNHEY and CDR2 is SVGEGT. The CDR3 sequence is 16 residues long. CDR3 bases: TGTGCCAGCAGCCCTGGGACAGCGGGCGGGCAAGATACGCAGTATTTT. Amino acid sequence: CASSPGTAGGQDTQYF.

This chain joins TRBV3-1 (or the pseudogene TRBV3-2) and TRBJ1-6; D gene ambiguous. Germline assignment: CDR1 LGHDT and CDR2 YNNKEL (reference sequence). The CDR3 contains 13 residues. Between the trimmed V and J ends, which lost 4 bases and 11 bases, there was a span of 12 bases. The CDR3 coding sequence is TGTGCCAGCAGCCCGACGGTAGGACCACCCCTCCACTTT. Protein sequence: CASSPTVGPPLHF.

The chain employs TRBV3-1 (or the pseudogene TRBV3-2) and TRBJ1-6, with unresolved D. Trimming left V 4 bases short and J 0 bases short, with 7 bases between. The CDR3 sequence is 15 residues long. Germline-derived CDR1 and CDR2 are LGHDT and YNNKEL (reference sequence). This chain's CDR3 is CASSRGSSYNSPLHF. In nucleotides, the CDR3 is TGTGCCAGCAGCCGAGGGAGCTCCTATAATTCACCCCTCCACTTT.

This chain joins TRBV12-5 and TRBJ1-5; D gene ambiguous. This CDR3 spans 12 amino acids. The germline gives CDR1 LGHNT, CDR2 FRNRAP. V was clipped by 7 bases and J by 7 bases, with 11 bases between them. Here the CDR3 reads CASVPHGQPQHF. In DNA, the CDR3 is TGTGCTAGTGTGCCTCATGGACAGCCCCAGCATTTT.

The rearrangement links TRBV27 to TRBJ1-5; D uncertain. Trimming removed 2 bases at V and 5 bases at J, with 7 bases between. CDR1 MNHEY and CDR2 SMNVEV come from the germline V gene (reference sequence). This CDR3 is built from 13 residues. Here the CDR3 reads CASSLTGYQPQHF. CDR3 bases: TGTGCCAGCAGTTTAACCGGTTATCAGCCCCAGCATTTT.

The genes are TRBV5-1 and TRBJ2-7, with D perhaps assigned TRBD1 or TRBD2 (5 bases each). Trimming cost V 0 bases and J 4 bases, with 14 bases left between them. Germline lookup yields CDR1 SGHRS and CDR2 YFSETQ. This CDR3 spans 15 amino acids. The CDR3 DNA is TGCGCCAGCAGCTTGGAGGGGAGTAGGACTTACGAGCAGTACTTC. Its protein product is CASSLEGSRTYEQYF.

The J gene is TRBJ1-6, the V gene TRBV28; D call uncertain. CDR3 length: 15 amino acids. V lost 3 bases to trimming and J lost 3 bases, with 9 bases between them. Germline V CDR1 and CDR2: MDHEN, SYDVKM. The CDR3: CASSFSGGYNSPLHF. CDR3 nucleotide sequence: TGTGCCAGCAGTTTTAGCGGAGGCTATAATTCACCCCTCCACTTT. Based on the CDR3 plus reference TRBV28 and TRBJ1-6, the full variable domain is DVKVTQSSRYLVKRTGEKVFLECVQDMDHENMFWYRQDPGLGLRLIYFSYDVKMKEKGDIPEGYSVSREKKERFSLILESASTNQTSMYLCASSFSGGYNSPLHFGNGTRLTVT.

The rearrangement uses TRBV3-1 (or the pseudogene TRBV3-2) and TRBJ1-4; 7 positions agree with TRBD1. The germline V gene has CDR1 LGHDT and CDR2 YNNKEL (reference sequence). The CDR3 is made up of 13 amino acids. V shed 4 bases and J 7 bases; nucleotides not matched to a gene: 3. The CDR3 region is CASSRRQGEKLFF. CDR3 coding DNA: TGTGCCAGCAGCCGCCGACAGGGTGAAAAACTGTTTTTT.

This clone was seen just once. The DNA of the CDR3 is TGCGCCAGCAGCCCGGAGACTAGCGGGAGTTACCGGGAGCTGTTTTTT. Protein sequence: CASSPETSGSYRELFF. This chain links TRBV5-1 with TRBJ2-2; TRBD2 agrees at 12 bases. Germline lookup yields CDR1 SGHRS and CDR2 YFSETQ. This CDR3 has 16 amino acids. The V segment lost 4 bases and the J segment 9 bases; nucleotides outside the gene matches: 10.

This clone has more than one count but fewer than ten. This chain connects TRBV9 to TRBJ1-2; 11 nucleotides agree with TRBD1. The V gene's germline CDR1 is SGDLS and CDR2 YYNGEE. Losses at the gene ends were 3 bases for V and 0 bases for J; bases not matched to a gene: 4. The CDR3 spans 16 residues. CDR3 protein: CASSGGQGATNYGYTF. DNA for the CDR3: TGTGCCAGCAGCGGCGGACAGGGGGCTACTAACTATGGCTACACCTTC.

The chain joins TRBV18 to TRBJ1-6; 8 bases are a match to TRBD1. The J segment lost 5 bases and the V segment lost 2 bases, leaving 8 bases of the junction unmatched. The CDR3 loop spans 17 amino acids. Germline CDR1 KGHSH, CDR2 LQKENI. The CDR3, as DNA: TGTGCCAGCTCACCAATTTCAACAGGGGGAAATAATTCACCCCTCCACTTT. Its translation is CASSPISTGGNNSPLHF.